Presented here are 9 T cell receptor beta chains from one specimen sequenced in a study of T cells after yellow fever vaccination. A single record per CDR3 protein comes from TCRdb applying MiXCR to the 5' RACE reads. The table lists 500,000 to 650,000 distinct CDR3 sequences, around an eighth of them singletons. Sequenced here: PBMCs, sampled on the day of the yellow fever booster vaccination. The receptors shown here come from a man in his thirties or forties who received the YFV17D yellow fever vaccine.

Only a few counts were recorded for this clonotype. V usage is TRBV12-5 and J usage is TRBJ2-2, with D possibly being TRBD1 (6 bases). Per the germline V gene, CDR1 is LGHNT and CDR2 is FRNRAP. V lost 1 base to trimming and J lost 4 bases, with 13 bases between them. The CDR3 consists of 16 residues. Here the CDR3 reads CASGLESRGGTGELFF. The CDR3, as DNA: TGTGCTAGTGGTTTGGAGAGCAGGGGTGGCACCGGGGAGCTGTTTTTT. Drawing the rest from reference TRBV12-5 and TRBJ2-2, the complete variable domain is DARVTQTPRHKVTEMGQEVTMRCQPILGHNTVFWYRQTMMQGLELLAYFRNRAPLDDSGMPKDRFSAEMPDATLATLKIQPSEPRDSAVYFCASGLESRGGTGELFFGEGSRLTVL.

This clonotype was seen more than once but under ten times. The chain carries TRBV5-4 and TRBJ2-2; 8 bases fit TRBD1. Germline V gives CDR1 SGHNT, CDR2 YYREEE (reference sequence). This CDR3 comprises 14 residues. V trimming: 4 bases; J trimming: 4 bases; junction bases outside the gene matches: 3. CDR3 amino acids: CASSLGQVTGELFF. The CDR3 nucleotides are TGTGCCAGCAGCCTGGGACAGGTCACCGGGGAGCTGTTTTTT. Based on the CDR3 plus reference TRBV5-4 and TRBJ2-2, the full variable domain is ETGVTQSPTHLIKTRGQQVTLRCSSQSGHNTVSWYQQALGQGPQFIFQYYREEENGRGNFPPRFSGLQFPNYSSELNVNALELDDSALYLCASSLGQVTGELFFGEGSRLTVL.

The CDR3 DNA follows: TGTGCCAGCACCTTAAGGGGACAGCCCTACGAGCAGTACTTC. Protein sequence: CASTLRGQPYEQYF. This chain uses TRBV9 with TRBJ2-7; the match to TRBD1 covers 7 bases. Germline V gene sequence: CDR1 SGDLS, CDR2 YYNGEE. This CDR3 spans 14 amino acids. J was trimmed by 2 bases and V by 6 bases; bases with no gene match: 8.

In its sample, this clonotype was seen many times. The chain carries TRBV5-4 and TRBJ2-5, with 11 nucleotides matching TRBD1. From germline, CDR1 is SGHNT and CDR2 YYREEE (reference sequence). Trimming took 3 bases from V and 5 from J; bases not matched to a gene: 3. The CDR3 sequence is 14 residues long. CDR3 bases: TGTGCCAGCAGCTCGGGACAGGGGGTGGAGACCCAGTACTTC. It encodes CASSSGQGVETQYF.

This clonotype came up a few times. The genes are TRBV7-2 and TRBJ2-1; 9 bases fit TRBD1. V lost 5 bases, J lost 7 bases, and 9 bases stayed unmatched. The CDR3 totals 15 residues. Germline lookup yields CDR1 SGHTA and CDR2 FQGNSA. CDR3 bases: TGTGCCAGCAGCATCCGGGACAGGGTAGGGAATGAGCAGTTCTTC. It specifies CASSIRDRVGNEQFF.

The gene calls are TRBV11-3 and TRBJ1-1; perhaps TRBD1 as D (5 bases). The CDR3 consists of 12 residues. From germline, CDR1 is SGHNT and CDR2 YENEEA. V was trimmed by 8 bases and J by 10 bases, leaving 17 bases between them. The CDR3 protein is CASGRGSGRAFF. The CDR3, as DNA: TGTGCCAGCGGAAGGGGATCCGGGAGAGCTTTCTTT.

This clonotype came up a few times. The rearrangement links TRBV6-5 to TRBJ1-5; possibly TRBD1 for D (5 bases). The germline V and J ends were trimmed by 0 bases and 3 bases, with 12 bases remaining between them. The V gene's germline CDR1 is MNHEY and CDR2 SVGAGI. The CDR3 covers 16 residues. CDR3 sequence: CASSYSGGADNQPQHF. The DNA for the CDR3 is TGTGCCAGCAGTTACTCGGGGGGTGCCGACAATCAGCCCCAGCATTTT.

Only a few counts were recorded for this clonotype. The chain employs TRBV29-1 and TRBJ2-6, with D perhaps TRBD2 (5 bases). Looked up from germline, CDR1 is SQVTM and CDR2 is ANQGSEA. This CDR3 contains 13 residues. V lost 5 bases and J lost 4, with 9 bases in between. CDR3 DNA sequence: TGCAGCGTTCGGGGTCGAGGGGCCAACGTCCTGACTTTC. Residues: CSVRGRGANVLTF.

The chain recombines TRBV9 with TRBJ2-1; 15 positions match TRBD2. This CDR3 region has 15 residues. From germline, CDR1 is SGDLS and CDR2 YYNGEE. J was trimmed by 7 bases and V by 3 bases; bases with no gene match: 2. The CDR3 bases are TGTGCCAGCAGCGGGACTAGCGGGAGGGCAAATGAGCAGTTCTTC. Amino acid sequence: CASSGTSGRANEQFF.